This T cell receptor beta chain is drawn from a study of tumor-infiltrating lymphocytes in primary liver carcinoma. Germline CDR1 MNHEY, CDR2 SVGAGI. The CDR3 extends over 14 amino acids. V lost 9 bases and J lost 8; bases outside the gene matches: 14. With a constant-region primer, TCR beta cDNA was made from 450 to 500 ng of total RNA. Construction of TCR beta libraries relied on three successive nested multiplex PCR rounds employing slightly modified ARM-PCR. Forward primers for TRBV1-TRBV30 and a C-beta reverse primer served the first two PCR rounds, at roughly 10 cycles each. Each CDR3 protein gets one entry after TCRdb re-called the multiplex PCR reads with MiXCR. The repertoire holds around 330,000 distinct CDR3 sequences, with 45% to 70% as singletons. A remark on this clonotype: The antigen is undetermined.

The source of the blood RNA was unsorted whole blood, and germline DNA was extracted as well. General study points: Compared with blood, tumor repertoires held significantly more in their top 250 clones. Lesser overlap characterized tumor-adjacent and tumor-blood pairs relative to tumor region pairs. Each sample was bulk and unsorted; consequently, CD4+ and CD8+ repertoires were not compared.

This chain connects TRBV6-5 to TRBJ1-2; 8 bases map to TRBD1. The receptor was derived from a woman between 25 and 40 years old with primary liver carcinoma and hepatitis B virus infection. The specimen sequenced was peripheral blood. The CDR3 loop reads CARTGDRSQGGYTF. In DNA form, the CDR3 reads TGTGCCAGGACCGGGGACAGGTCTCAGGGGGGCTACACCTTC.